The T cell receptor (beta chain) under discussion was sequenced for a study of blood T cells in healthy people across ages. Background on the study: Every two T cells gave about one barcoded beta molecule via template switching.

Points from the study as a whole: Higher diversity, along with more naive CD4+ cells, distinguished long-lived donors from aged donors. Roughly linear age-related decline in beta diversity appeared, significant by age around 40.

Alongside a J-beta primer mix, a sample-barcoded 5' primer served in a second PCR lasting roughly 6 to 11 cycles. TCRdb reanalysed the 5' RACE reads using MiXCR and keeps one entry per CDR3 protein. The repertoire holds approximately 1,700,000 distinct CDR3 sequences, with 35% to 50% as singletons. Germline CDR1 and CDR2: LGHDT and YNNKEL (reference sequence). The CDR3 is 16 residues long. Deletions cut 5 bases from V and 2 bases from J, with 19 bases between. Worth noting for this clonotype: The antigen is undetermined.

Peripheral blood, about 9.8 milliliters per donor, was collected. V gene TRBV3-1 combines with J gene TRBJ2-7, with D possibly called TRBD1 or TRBD2 (5 bases each). This TCR derives from a human donor in good health. The sequenced material came from blood. CDR3 nucleotide sequence: TGTGCCAGCAGCTCAGAAAGGGACGGCGGCACCTACGAGCAGTACTTC. Its translation is CASSSERDGGTYEQYF.